The text below deals with one T cell receptor beta chain. Terminally differentiated effector memory CD45RA+ cells were left out of the naive CD8 fraction, which was CD45RO-negative and positively selected for CCR7. Trimming pared 6 bases from V and 2 bases from J, leaving 4 bases between. This CDR3 has 11 residues. Germline V gives CDR1 LNHNV, CDR2 YYDKDF (reference sequence). This record comes from a study of shared clonotypes between healthy human individuals. Generated by immunoSEQ multiplex PCR, the TCRdb table keeps only in-frame clones and is missing some. The profile shows 2 million to 2.5 million clones, about 93% of them singletons.

This receptor was identified in a man between 18 and 29 years old in good health. Some clones in this sample may be carry-over from other donors' samples. The sequencing input was naive CD8+ T cells from PBMCs. The V call is TRBV15, the J call TRBJ1-2; D gene uncertain. The CDR3 nucleotides are TGTGCCACCAGTTTCAACTATGGCTACACCTTC. Translating gives CATSFNYGYTF.